This T cell receptor (beta chain) is drawn from a study of cytomegalovirus exposure and HLA in healthy donors. The CDR3 has 16 residues. PCR amplification relied on 60 Vbeta primers (plus 13 Jbeta primers). The table came from immunoSEQ multiplex PCR; TCRdb's copy has only in-frame clones and leaves some out. The sample shows over 110,000 clones, around 78% of them seen only once. The donors were healthy bone marrow donors. The chain uses TRBV21-1 and TRBJ1-1. TRBV21-1 constitutes a pseudogene. The specimen sequenced was PBMCs. The TCR was taken from a woman aged 40 to 50 in good health and CMV-seropositive. CDR3 DNA sequence: TGTGCCAGCAGCAAAGAGGCAGAACGGGGACTCGTGGAAGCTTTCTTT. This translates into CASSKEAERGLVEAFF.